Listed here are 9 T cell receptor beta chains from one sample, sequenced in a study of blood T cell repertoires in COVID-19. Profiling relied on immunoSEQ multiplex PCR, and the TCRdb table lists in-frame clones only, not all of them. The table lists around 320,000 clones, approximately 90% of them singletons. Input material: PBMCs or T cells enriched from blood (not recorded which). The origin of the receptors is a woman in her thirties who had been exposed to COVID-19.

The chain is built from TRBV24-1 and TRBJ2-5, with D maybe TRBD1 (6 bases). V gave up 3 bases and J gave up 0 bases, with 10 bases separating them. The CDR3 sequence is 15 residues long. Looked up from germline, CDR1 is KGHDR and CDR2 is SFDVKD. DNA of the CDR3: TGTGCCACCAGTGATAATGACAGGTACCAAGAGACCCAGTACTTC. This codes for CATSDNDRYQETQYF.

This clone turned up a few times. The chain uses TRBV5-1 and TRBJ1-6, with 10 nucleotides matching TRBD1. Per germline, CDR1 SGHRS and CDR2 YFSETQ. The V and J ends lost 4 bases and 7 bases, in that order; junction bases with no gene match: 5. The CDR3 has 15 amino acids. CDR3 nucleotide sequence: TGCGCCAGCAGCCAGGGACAGGGGCACAATTCACCCCTCCACTTT. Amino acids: CASSQGQGHNSPLHF.

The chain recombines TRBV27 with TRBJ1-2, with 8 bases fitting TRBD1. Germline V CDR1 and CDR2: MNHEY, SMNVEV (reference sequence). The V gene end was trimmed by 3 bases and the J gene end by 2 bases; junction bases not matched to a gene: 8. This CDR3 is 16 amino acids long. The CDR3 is CASSLTGEQVNYGYTF. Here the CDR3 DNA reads TGTGCCAGCAGTTTGACAGGGGAACAAGTGAACTATGGCTACACCTTC.

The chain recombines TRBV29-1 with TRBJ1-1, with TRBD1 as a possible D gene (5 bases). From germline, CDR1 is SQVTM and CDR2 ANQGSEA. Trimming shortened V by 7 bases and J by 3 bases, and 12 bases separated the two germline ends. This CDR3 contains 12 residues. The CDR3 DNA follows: TGCAGCGCTCGGGAGGGGCACACTGAAGCTTTCTTT. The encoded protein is CSAREGHTEAFF.

This CDR3 is CASSPHGSYYRTEAFF. In DNA form, the CDR3 reads TGTGCCAGCAGTCCGCACGGCAGCTACTACCGGACTGAAGCTTTCTTT. The chain has TRBV28 and TRBJ1-1; D remains ambiguous. The CDR3 length is 16 residues. Looked up from germline, CDR1 is MDHEN and CDR2 is SYDVKM. With 5 bases removed from V and 5 bases from J, the gap between germline ends came to 21 bases.

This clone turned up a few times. The CDR3 sequence is CASSLPPSRHHYNSPLHF. As DNA, the CDR3 is TGTGCCAGCAGCTTACCCCCCTCCAGACACCACTATAATTCACCCCTCCACTTT. The gene calls are TRBV7-6 and TRBJ1-6; D remains ambiguous. Trimming took off 2 bases at V and 3 bases at J, with 17 bases between the two ends. Germline assignment: CDR1 SGHVS and CDR2 FNYEAQ. CDR3 length: 18 residues.

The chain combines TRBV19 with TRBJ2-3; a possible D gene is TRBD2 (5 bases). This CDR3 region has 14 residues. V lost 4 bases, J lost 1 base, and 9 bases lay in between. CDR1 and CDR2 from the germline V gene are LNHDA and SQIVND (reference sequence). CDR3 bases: TGTGCCAGTAGTAGGGAGAAAGGCACAGATACGCAGTATTTT. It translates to CASSREKGTDTQYF.

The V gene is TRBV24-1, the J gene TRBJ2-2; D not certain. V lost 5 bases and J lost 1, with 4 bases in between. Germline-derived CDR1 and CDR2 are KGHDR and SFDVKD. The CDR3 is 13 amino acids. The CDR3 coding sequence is TGTGCCACCAGTGGAGGGAACACCGGGGAGCTGTTTTTT. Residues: CATSGGNTGELFF.

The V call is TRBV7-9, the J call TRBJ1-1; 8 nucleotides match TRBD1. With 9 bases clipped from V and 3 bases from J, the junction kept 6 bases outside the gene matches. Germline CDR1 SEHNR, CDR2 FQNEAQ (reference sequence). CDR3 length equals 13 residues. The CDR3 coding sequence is TGTGCCAGTGGGACAGGTTGGGACACTGAAGCTTTCTTT. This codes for CASGTGWDTEAFF.